These 18 T cell receptor beta chains share one sample of origin, sequenced in a study of OX40 agonist ivuxolimab in advanced cancers. Receptor amplification or capture employed the immunoSEQ multiplex PCR assay. TCRdb carries this immuneACCESS record with in-frame sequences only. Its versions omit some clonotypes, under half of them owing to an unresolved V gene in the studies checked, with the rest unexplained. In all, the sample holds 74,000 or so clones, and roughly 85% of those were seen once. The top ten constitute 2% to 2.5% of the sample. Sample: CD4+ or CD8+ T cells sorted from blood, taken in a trial of the OX40 agonist ivuxolimab. These receptors came from an adult with an advanced solid tumor such as melanoma, head and neck, liver or kidney cancer.

V is TRBV7-3 and J is TRBJ1-2, with a weak D call TRBD1 (5 bases). This CDR3 contains 14 residues. The germline gives CDR1 SGHTA, CDR2 FQGTGA. Between the trimmed V and J ends, which lost 5 bases and 5 bases, there was a span of 15 bases. Here the CDR3 DNA reads TGTGCCAGCAGCCCAGTCCCGGGACCTTATGGCTACACCTTC. This sequence encodes CASSPVPGPYGYTF.

The chain recombines TRBV11-1 with TRBJ2-3, with TRBD1 matching 8 bases. There are 15 residues in the CDR3. The germline V gene encodes CDR1 SGHAT and CDR2 FQDESV (reference sequence). After removal of 4 bases from V and 5 bases from J, the junction contained 8 bases not matched to a gene. CDR3: CASSSNGQGRDTQYF. CDR3 DNA: TGTGCCAGCAGCTCCAACGGACAGGGTAGAGATACGCAGTATTTT.

The chain combines TRBV5-3 with TRBJ2-7; D uncertain. TRBV5-3 is an ORF; its function is uncertain. The CDR3 loop spans 14 amino acids. V lost 3 bases and J lost 1, with 11 bases in between. The CDR3 loop reads CARSSTGGSYEQYF. The CDR3 DNA sequence: TGTGCCAGAAGCTCTACCGGTGGGTCCTACGAGCAGTACTTC.

The genes are TRBV2 and TRBJ2-3; 10 bases are shared with TRBD2. Trimming cost V 3 bases and J 4 bases; bases outside gene matches: 4. The CDR3 runs to 15 residues. From germline, CDR1 is SNHLY and CDR2 FYNNEI. CDR3 nucleotide sequence: TGTGCCAGCAGTGAGGAAGCGGGGGGGCCAGATACGCAGTATTTT. As protein: CASSEEAGGPDTQYF. Full variable domain (missing parts from reference TRBV2 and TRBJ2-3): EPEVTQTPSHQVTQMGQEVILRCVPISNHLYFYWYRQILGQKVEFLVSFYNNEISEKSEIFDDQFSVERPDGSNFTLKIRSTKLEDSAMYFCASSEEAGGPDTQYFGPGTRLTVL.

This chain connects TRBV5-1 to TRBJ2-7, with D maybe TRBD1 (5 bases). V lost 3 bases, J lost 0 bases, and 16 bases lay in between. CDR1 is SGHRS, CDR2 YFSETQ, per germline. There are 16 residues in the CDR3. CDR3 region: CASSSEPSTVSYEQYF. Written as DNA, the CDR3 is TGCGCCAGCAGCTCAGAGCCTTCGACAGTCTCCTACGAGCAGTACTTC.

V gene TRBV5-8 combines with J gene TRBJ1-2; 10 positions agree with TRBD1. The CDR3 is 14 residues long. The V gene end was trimmed by 7 bases and the J gene end by 7 bases; junction bases not matched to a gene: 10. The germline CDR1 and CDR2 sequences are SGHTS and YDEGEE. The DNA of the CDR3 is TGTGCCAGCTTCCTGACAGGGGGCGGAGGTGGCTACACCTTC. This sequence encodes CASFLTGGGGGYTF.

This chain joins TRBV19 and TRBJ1-3; D not resolved. CDR3 size: 14 residues. Germline assignment: CDR1 LNHDA and CDR2 SQIVND (reference sequence). V shed 8 bases and J shed 0 bases, with 11 bases lying between them. The CDR3 sequence: CASGAVSSGNTIYF. In DNA form, the CDR3 reads TGTGCCAGTGGCGCGGTTAGCTCTGGAAACACCATATATTTT.

V usage is TRBV5-1 and J usage is TRBJ2-1; 7 nucleotides align to TRBD2. CDR1 SGHRS and CDR2 YFSETQ come from the germline V gene. V shed 3 bases, J shed 0 bases, and the junction held 3 bases outside the gene matches. The CDR3 loop spans 15 amino acids. DNA for the CDR3: TGCGCCAGCAGCTCAGGACTAGGCTCCTACAATGAGCAGTTCTTC. It specifies CASSSGLGSYNEQFF.

V usage is TRBV5-1 and J usage is TRBJ2-1; TRBD1 matches at 9 bases. The CDR3 is 14 amino acids. The germline V gene encodes CDR1 SGHRS and CDR2 YFSETQ. V was pared by 2 bases and J by 9 bases, with 6 bases of the junction left unmatched. The CDR3 reads CASSFTGGSGEQFF. The CDR3 DNA reads TGCGCCAGCAGCTTTACAGGGGGCTCGGGTGAGCAGTTCTTC. The variable domain in full, completed from reference TRBV5-1 and TRBJ2-1, reads KAGVTQTPRYLIKTRGQQVTLSCSPISGHRSVSWYQQTPGQGLQFLFEYFSETQRNKGNFPGRFSGRQFSNSRSEMNVSTLELGDSALYLCASSFTGGSGEQFFGPGTRLTVL.

This sequence joins TRBV7-3 and TRBJ1-6; a possible D gene is TRBD1 (5 bases). This CDR3 is 14 amino acids long. V was cut by 2 bases and J by 9 bases, with 11 bases left in between. Germline V gives CDR1 SGHTA, CDR2 FQGTGA. This chain's CDR3 is CASSLGDGGSPLHF. CDR3 nucleotide sequence: TGTGCCAGCAGCTTAGGGGACGGGGGTTCACCCCTCCACTTT.

The chain uses TRBV18 and TRBJ2-1, with 10 bases aligning to TRBD2. J was trimmed by 4 bases and V by 3 bases; bases with no gene match: 3. In germline, CDR1 is KGHSH, CDR2 LQKENI. The CDR3 loop spans 15 amino acids. The CDR3 reads CASSPLAGVYNEQFF. The CDR3 bases are TGTGCCAGCTCACCCCTAGCGGGAGTATACAATGAGCAGTTCTTC. The whole variable domain, filled in from reference TRBV18 and TRBJ2-1, reads NAGVMQNPRHLVRRRGQEARLRCSPMKGHSHVYWYRQLPEEGLKFMVYLQKENIIDESGMPKERFSAEFPKEGPSILRIQQVVRGDSAAYFCASSPLAGVYNEQFFGPGTRLTVL.

This chain links TRBV5-1 with TRBJ2-7; D unresolved. CDR3 length: 14 residues. Trimming left V 6 bases short and J 1 base short, with 14 bases between. Germline-derived CDR1 and CDR2 are SGHRS and YFSETQ. CDR3 sequence (DNA): TGCGCCAGCACCCTCTCCCACGGGTCCTACGAGCAGTACTTC. Its protein is CASTLSHGSYEQYF.

The chain couples TRBV27 to TRBJ2-3, with 11 bases fitting TRBD2. Trimming removed 4 bases from V and 2 bases from J; junction bases left unmatched: 8. This CDR3 spans 17 amino acids. In germline, CDR1 is MNHEY, CDR2 SMNVEV (reference sequence). CDR3 sequence: CASSSRLAGLFTDTQYF. The CDR3 region has the DNA TGTGCCAGCAGTTCCAGACTAGCGGGGTTATTCACAGATACGCAGTATTTT.

The V and J genes are TRBV10-3 and TRBJ2-7, with D perhaps matching TRBD1 or TRBD2 (5 bases each). The CDR3 is made up of 15 amino acids. Per the germline V gene, CDR1 is ENHRY and CDR2 is SYGVKD. Trimming pared 3 bases from V and 7 bases from J, leaving 19 bases between. The CDR3 DNA reads as TGTGCCATCAGTGACTCCGGGAAGGGGACGGAGGAGCAGTACTTC. Protein: CAISDSGKGTEEQYF.

This rearrangement joins TRBV5-1 to TRBJ1-5; tentatively, D is TRBD1 (6 bases). V was trimmed by 0 bases and J by 0 bases, leaving 7 bases between them. The CDR3 runs 15 residues. Germline V lookup: CDR1 SGHRS, CDR2 YFSETQ. The CDR3 sequence is CASSLAGASNQPQHF. For the CDR3, the DNA is TGCGCCAGCAGCTTGGCAGGGGCTAGCAATCAGCCCCAGCATTTT.

The gene calls are TRBV7-9 and TRBJ2-1; 14 bases line up with TRBD2. Per the germline V gene, CDR1 is SEHNR and CDR2 is FQNEAQ (reference sequence). V was pared by 5 bases and J by 7 bases, with 7 bases of the junction left unmatched. The CDR3 consists of 16 residues. CDR3 sequence: CASSRGLAGGINEQFF. The CDR3 nucleotides read TGTGCCAGCAGCCGTGGACTAGCGGGAGGCATAAATGAGCAGTTCTTC.

The chain joins TRBV6-1 to TRBJ1-2; TRBD1 might be the D (5 bases). This CDR3 is 15 amino acids long. With 3 bases removed from V and 8 bases from J, the gap between germline ends came to 19 bases. Germline-derived CDR1 and CDR2 are MNHNS and SASEGT. The CDR3 coding sequence is TGTGCCAGCAGTGAGACCCAAGGGGTGCTGGAAGGCTACACCTTC. Its protein product is CASSETQGVLEGYTF.

V and J are TRBV18 and TRBJ1-2; 8 positions agree with TRBD1. The CDR3 extends over 13 amino acids. With 4 bases clipped from V and 3 bases from J, the junction kept 1 base outside the gene matches. Germline V gene lookup returns CDR1 KGHSH and CDR2 LQKENI. CDR3 nucleotide sequence: TGTGCCAGCTCACTGGACAGGGACTATGGCTACACCTTC. Translating gives CASSLDRDYGYTF.